This T cell receptor beta chain was sequenced for a study of tissue T cells after allogeneic stem cell transplantation. This table comes from immunoSEQ multiplex PCR, and its TCRdb copy is limited to in-frame clones, with some not included. The data hold fewer than 30,000 clones, with 73% observed a single time. Median post-mortem interval was more than nine hours for GI, liver, skin and lymphoid tissues. The germline V and J ends were trimmed by 0 bases and 1 base, with 15 bases remaining between them. The germline gives CDR1 LGHDT, CDR2 YNNKEL (reference sequence). The CDR3 covers 17 residues. This receptor was identified in a female donor of 60 years or more with lung cancer. Source: tissue from the ileum, taken at autopsy. The chain carries TRBV3-1 (or the pseudogene TRBV3-2) and TRBJ1-1, with D maybe TRBD1 (5 bases). CDR3 amino acids: CASSQDPQGPPNTEAFF. The CDR3 coding sequence is TGTGCCAGCAGCCAAGATCCCCAGGGCCCCCCGAACACTGAAGCTTTCTTT.